Below, 27 T cell receptor beta chains from the same sample are listed, as sequenced in a study of beta chain features in type 1 diabetes. Since all of the isolated RNA was reverse transcribed, expressed TCRB transcripts were what got sequenced. Profiling relied on immunoSEQ multiplex PCR, and the TCRdb table lists in-frame clones only, not all of them. This sample yields some 900,000 clones, of which about a sixth are seen a single time; 0.02% to 0.03% belongs to the top ten. The specimen sequenced was naive CD4+ T cells from blood. The receptors shown here come from a woman younger than 30 in good health.

This clone was counted between two and nine times. J is TRBJ1-1 and V is TRBV28; 8 bases fit TRBD1. Looked up from germline, CDR1 is MDHEN and CDR2 is SYDVKM. Trimming removed 5 bases from V and 5 bases from J; junction bases left unmatched: 10. The CDR3 contains 15 residues. The CDR3 reads CASSLSDRDGTEAFF. The CDR3 DNA reads as TGTGCCAGCAGTCTCTCGGACAGGGATGGAACTGAAGCTTTCTTT.

V usage is TRBV19 and J usage is TRBJ2-1; 9 positions agree with TRBD2. V lost 7 bases and J lost 3; bases outside the gene matches: 10. This CDR3 has 16 amino acids. The V gene's germline CDR1 is LNHDA and CDR2 SQIVND (reference sequence). The chain's CDR3 is CASTAKLTSGYNEQFF. The CDR3 nucleotides read TGTGCCAGTACCGCGAAACTGACTAGCGGCTACAATGAGCAGTTCTTC.

This chain connects TRBV2 to TRBJ2-4, with D possibly being TRBD1 or TRBD2 (5 bases each). Germline CDR1 reads SNHLY; CDR2 reads FYNNEI. V shed 7 bases and J shed 7 bases, with 20 bases lying between them. This CDR3 spans 15 amino acids. CDR3 residues: CASTLRGAGLNIQYF. The CDR3 DNA reads TGTGCCAGCACCCTTCGGGGCGCAGGGCTGAACATTCAGTACTTC.

V is TRBV10-3 and J is TRBJ2-1, with D maybe TRBD2 (6 bases). Germline CDR1 ENHRY, CDR2 SYGVKD. The CDR3 is made up of 11 amino acids. V lost 11 bases to trimming and J lost 6 bases, with 11 bases between them. The CDR3 DNA reads TGTGCCTCGACTAGAGGCAATGAGCAGTTCTTC. Protein product: CASTRGNEQFF.

This clone was observed a handful of times. The chain employs TRBV7-9 and TRBJ1-2, with D unresolved. V was clipped by 3 bases and J by 5 bases, with 13 bases between them. Germline CDR1 is SEHNR and CDR2 is FQNEAQ (reference sequence). CDR3 size: 14 residues. The DNA of the CDR3 is TGTGCCAGCAGCTTCCCCGTTCGGGGATATGGCTACACCTTC. Translated, it gives CASSFPVRGYGYTF.

The rearrangement joins TRBV5-6 to TRBJ2-2; D call uncertain. The CDR3 has 13 amino acids. The V and J ends lost 2 bases and 6 bases respectively, with 8 bases between them. Germline values: CDR1 SGHDT, CDR2 YYEEEE. This CDR3 is CASSFRGAGELFF. CDR3 sequence (DNA): TGTGCCAGCAGCTTCCGTGGGGCCGGGGAGCTGTTTTTT.

The rearrangement uses TRBV7-8 and TRBJ2-2; no clear D gene. Germline CDR1 reads SGHVS; CDR2 reads FQNEAQ. V shed 1 base and J shed 0 bases, with 6 bases lying between them. The CDR3 extends over 15 amino acids. Here the CDR3 DNA reads TGTGCCAGCAGCTTAGAATTCCCGAACACCGGGGAGCTGTTTTTT. This gives the protein CASSLEFPNTGELFF.

The J gene is TRBJ2-5, the V gene TRBV6-6; TRBD1 matches at 8 bases. Germline V gene data show CDR1 as MNHNY and CDR2 as SVGAGI (reference sequence). The CDR3 runs 14 residues. Trimming removed 6 bases from V and 2 bases from J; junction bases left unmatched: 5. The CDR3, as DNA: TGTGCCAGCAGCCGGGACAGGCTACAAGAGACCCAGTACTTC. It yields the protein CASSRDRLQETQYF.

A few counts support this clone. This sequence joins TRBV29-1 and TRBJ1-4; 8 nucleotides match TRBD1. With V trimmed by 6 bases and J by 5 bases, 2 bases remained unmatched. The V gene's germline CDR1 is SQVTM and CDR2 ANQGSEA. The CDR3 is made up of 12 amino acids. DNA of the CDR3: TGCAGCGTCTGGACAGGGAATGAAAAACTGTTTTTT. The encoded protein is CSVWTGNEKLFF.

The chain employs TRBV6-6 and TRBJ2-7; D is unresolved. The end of the DNA aligns better with TRBJ2-5, so the J call may be wrong. Germline assignment: CDR1 MNHNY and CDR2 SVGAGI (reference sequence). The CDR3 covers 12 residues. CDR3 DNA sequence: TGTGCCAGCAGTTACTCTAGGGAGACCCAGTACTTC. Its protein is CASSYSRETQYF.

This clone was detected only a few times. The chain has TRBV4-3 and TRBJ1-5, with D maybe TRBD1 (5 bases). Looked up from germline, CDR1 is LGHNA and CDR2 is YSLEER. V was shortened by 4 bases and J by 4 bases, with 11 bases between the two germline ends. The CDR3 length is 14 residues. The CDR3 region has the DNA TGCGCCAGCAGCCGAACGACAGAAAATCAGCCCCAGCATTTT. Translation: CASSRTTENQPQHF.

This clone was seen more than once but under ten times. The chain employs TRBV2 and TRBJ2-5; TRBD1 matches at 11 bases. Trimming at V came to 7 bases and at J to 2 bases, leaving 6 bases not matched to a gene. In germline, CDR1 is SNHLY, CDR2 FYNNEI. This CDR3 region has 15 residues. The CDR3 DNA reads as TGTGCCAGCATCCCTGGGACAGGGGGACAAGAGACCCAGTACTTC. It is translated as CASIPGTGGQETQYF. Full variable domain (outside the CDR3, taken from reference TRBV2 and TRBJ2-5): EPEVTQTPSHQVTQMGQEVILRCVPISNHLYFYWYRQILGQKVEFLVSFYNNEISEKSEIFDDQFSVERPDGSNFTLKIRSTKLEDSAMYFCASIPGTGGQETQYFGPGTRLLVL.

This clone has more than one count but fewer than ten. The chain uses TRBV4-2 and TRBJ2-3; D gene ambiguous. CDR1 and CDR2 from the germline V gene are LGHNA and YNFKEQ. CDR3 size: 14 residues. V was pared by 1 base and J by 4 bases, with 9 bases between. CDR3 DNA: TGTGCCAGCAGCCAAGTAGTATCAGCAGATACGCAGTATTTT. Translated: CASSQVVSADTQYF.

Only a few counts were recorded for this clone. The chain carries TRBV5-6 and TRBJ2-1, with D tentatively TRBD1 or TRBD2 (5 bases each). V dropped 0 bases and J dropped 9 bases, with 19 bases sitting between them. CDR3 length equals 16 residues. In germline, CDR1 is SGHDT, CDR2 YYEEEE. CDR3 protein: CASSLGGTGYGGEQFF. The CDR3 DNA reads as TGTGCCAGCAGCTTGGGAGGGACCGGCTATGGGGGTGAGCAGTTCTTC.

This clone has just a few counts. The chain combines TRBV28 with TRBJ2-2, with D unresolved. Between the trimmed V and J ends, which lost 6 bases and 0 bases, there was a span of 11 bases. The CDR3 runs 15 residues. In germline, CDR1 is MDHEN, CDR2 SYDVKM. CDR3 loop: CASRVKRTNTGELFF. CDR3 coding DNA: TGTGCCAGCAGGGTGAAGCGTACGAACACCGGGGAGCTGTTTTTT.

This chain connects TRBV4-2 to TRBJ2-2, with 8 positions matching TRBD2. The junction had 5 bases not matched to a gene; V was cut back by 0 bases and J by 8 bases. The CDR3 has 15 residues. Germline CDR1 reads LGHNA; CDR2 reads YNFKEQ. CDR3 loop: CASSQEPGGAGELFF. The CDR3 DNA reads TGTGCCAGCAGCCAAGAACCGGGAGGGGCGGGGGAGCTGTTTTTT.

The chain recombines TRBV7-8 with TRBJ2-3; perhaps TRBD2 as D (7 bases). The CDR3 has 16 amino acids. V dropped 5 bases and J dropped 3 bases, with 18 bases sitting between them. Germline V lookup: CDR1 SGHVS, CDR2 FQNEAQ. DNA for the CDR3: TGTGCCAGCAGCCGGAACGGGGGGCTCTCGACAGATACGCAGTATTTT. Translating it yields CASSRNGGLSTDTQYF.

The chain is built from TRBV5-4 and TRBJ2-7; a possible D gene is TRBD1 (6 bases). V was trimmed by 0 bases and J by 6 bases, leaving 10 bases between them. Per germline, CDR1 SGHNT and CDR2 YYREEE (reference sequence). This CDR3 is 13 amino acids long. The DNA for the CDR3 is TGTGCCAGCAGCTTGGCCAGGGGCGGCGAGCAGTACTTC. Its translation: CASSLARGGEQYF.

Only a few counts were recorded for this clone. The chain uses TRBV11-3 and TRBJ2-3; 15 positions match TRBD2. Germline-derived CDR1 and CDR2 are SGHNT and YENEEA. This CDR3 has 16 residues. Germline trimming cut 3 bases from V and 3 bases from J; bases unmatched to any gene: 1. In DNA form, the CDR3 reads TGTGCCAGCAGCTTGGGACTAGCGGGAGGTACAGATACGCAGTATTTT. Protein sequence: CASSLGLAGGTDTQYF.

The chain carries TRBV2 and TRBJ2-1; no definite D call. The ends were cut back, 4 bases at V and 0 bases at J, with 13 bases in the middle. There are 16 residues in the CDR3. In germline, CDR1 is SNHLY, CDR2 FYNNEI. The CDR3 DNA is TGTGCCAGCAGTGTCGAAGGAAAGAGCTCCTACAATGAGCAGTTCTTC. Amino acids: CASSVEGKSSYNEQFF.

The V gene is TRBV2, the J gene TRBJ2-3; D not resolved. CDR1 is SNHLY and CDR2 is FYNNEI in the germline V gene. This CDR3 has 14 amino acids. The V end was cut by 5 bases, the J end by 2 bases, with 11 bases between. In nucleotides, the CDR3 is TGTGCCAGCAGTCGTGGGTTTGACACAGATACGCAGTATTTT. Protein: CASSRGFDTDTQYF.

This sequence joins TRBV15 and TRBJ2-5; perhaps TRBD2 as D (6 bases). The J call may be wrong; the DNA end is better matched by TRBJ2-7. This CDR3 has 17 residues. The germline V gene encodes CDR1 LNHNV and CDR2 YYDKDF (reference sequence). In DNA, the CDR3 is TGTGCCACCAGCAGAGATTCCTTCAGCGGGTACTCCTACGAGCAGTACTTC. Translating it yields CATSRDSFSGYSYEQYF.

This chain connects TRBV7-8 to TRBJ1-2; unclear D gene. This CDR3 has 13 residues. V was shortened by 5 bases and J by 8 bases, with 15 bases between the two germline ends. Germline CDR1 SGHVS, CDR2 FQNEAQ. The CDR3 region has the DNA TGTGCCAGCAGCCCCCAGTCGGCATACGGCTACACCTTC. It is translated as CASSPQSAYGYTF.

This chain joins TRBV7-3 and TRBJ2-7, with D perhaps matching TRBD2 (6 bases). This CDR3 region has 13 residues. The germline V and J ends were trimmed by 9 bases and 1 base, with 13 bases remaining between them. CDR1 and CDR2 from the germline V gene are SGHTA and FQGTGA. The CDR3 reads CASAEGPSYEQYF. The CDR3 nucleotides read TGTGCCAGTGCGGAGGGGCCGTCCTACGAGCAGTACTTC.

This clone was picked up a small number of times. The chain uses TRBV19 and TRBJ2-7; 7 bases map to TRBD1. The V segment lost 7 bases and the J segment 4 bases; nucleotides outside the gene matches: 22. The CDR3 covers 18 residues. Germline values: CDR1 LNHDA, CDR2 SQIVND (reference sequence). CDR3 nucleotides: TGTGCCAGTACCCCTTCGACAGGGTACATATCCCAGGTTTACGAGCAGTACTTC. Protein sequence: CASTPSTGYISQVYEQYF.

This clone was detected a few times. The chain couples TRBV6-6 to TRBJ2-3; unclear D gene. CDR1 is MNHNY and CDR2 is SVGAGI in the germline V gene (reference sequence). Trimming left V 7 bases short and J 1 base short, with 9 bases between. This CDR3 is 13 amino acids long. The CDR3 region has the DNA TGTGCCAGCACCCCTCTCGGCACAGATACGCAGTATTTT. Amino acids: CASTPLGTDTQYF.

This chain uses TRBV11-1 with TRBJ2-1, with TRBD2 identical over 11 bases. Germline CDR1 is SGHAT and CDR2 is FQDESV (reference sequence). The CDR3 length is 15 residues. J was trimmed by 3 bases and V by 6 bases; bases with no gene match: 4. The DNA for the CDR3 is TGTGCCAGCAGGCCCACTAGCGGGAGCTACAATGAGCAGTTCTTC. This encodes CASRPTSGSYNEQFF.